The clone carrying this T cell receptor (beta chain) was recorded at least ten times. Its specificity is unknown. No ophthalmopathy progression within 18 months constituted stable Graves' hyperthyroidism. The study based diagnoses on clinical symptoms, serum thyroxine and TRAb, thyroid ultrasound and orbital computed tomography. PBMCs were collected from an approximately 10 ml volume of fresh peripheral blood. RNA transcripts served as the template for amplifying TCR beta CDR3 regions. HTBI primers drove first-round RT-PCR of the TCR CDR3. TCRdb passed the multiplex PCR reads through MiXCR, listing each CDR3 protein once. Among about 340,000 distinct CDR3 sequences listed, 20% to 25% were seen once. The CDR3 covers 15 residues. From germline, CDR1 is MNHEY and CDR2 SVGEGT. V lost 6 bases, J lost 0 bases, and 14 bases lay in between. This record belongs to a study of T cells in Graves' hyperthyroidism and ophthalmopathy. Points from the study as a whole: The model identified upcoming ophthalmopathy a median approximately seven months ahead of onset.

The TCR sequence derives from a woman in her forties or fifties with Graves' hyperthyroidism. The V and J genes are TRBV6-2 or TRBV6-3 and TRBJ1-1; tentatively, D is TRBD1 (5 bases). Sequencing used blood. The CDR3 loop is CASRPPGPMNTEAFF. In DNA, the CDR3 is TGTGCCAGCAGGCCGCCGGGACCCATGAACACTGAAGCTTTCTTT.